The 9 T cell receptor beta chains reported below all come from one sample, sequenced in a study of T cells expressing NK-cell markers. For each CDR3 protein, TCRdb gives one entry from its re-call of the 5' RACE reads, without DNA. This sample contains a few hundred thousand distinct CDR3 sequences. Sequencing used blood T cells: a sorted CD56 or NKG2C T cell subset, CD4+ or CD8+ T cells, or bulk PBMC T cells (not recorded which). Receptors were obtained from a man aged 18 to 30 in good health.

The chain uses TRBV7-2 and TRBJ2-7; the TCRdb call, TRBD1, lacks DNA for checking. Germline V gene sequence: CDR1 SGHTA, CDR2 FQGNSA. The CDR3 has 16 residues. The CDR3 spells CASSLIGTQYSYEQYF.

The rearrangement joins TRBV18 to TRBJ2-1; the D call from TCRdb, TRBD2, cannot be confirmed without DNA. Germline V gives CDR1 KGHSH, CDR2 LQKENI. The CDR3 covers 19 residues. The CDR3 is CASSPLTSGGSLAYNEQFF.

The chain has TRBV5-4 and TRBJ2-5; TCRdb calls TRBD1, which cannot be checked without DNA. Per the germline V gene, CDR1 is SGHNT and CDR2 is YYREEE (reference sequence). The CDR3 runs to 14 residues. CDR3 in amino acids: CASSSEPGVETQYF.

The gene calls are TRBV15 and TRBJ2-6; TCRdb's D call of TRBD1 is untestable without DNA. From germline, CDR1 is LNHNV and CDR2 YYDKDF (reference sequence). CDR3 size: 15 residues. The CDR3 loop is CATGTGGSGANVLTF.

The chain is built from TRBV7-9 and TRBJ1-4. The CDR3 is 14 residues long. CDR1 and CDR2 from the germline V gene are SEHNR and FQNEAQ (reference sequence). The CDR3 reads CASSSSRVGEKLFF.

The V and J genes are TRBV5-1 and TRBJ2-3; the D call of TRBD2 rests on TCRdb alone, since no DNA is present to check it. The CDR3 length is 17 residues. Germline V gene sequence: CDR1 SGHRS, CDR2 YFSETQ. Here the CDR3 reads CASSTGTSGSQGDTQYF.

This chain links TRBV6-5 with TRBJ2-7; TCRdb calls TRBD2, which cannot be checked without DNA. The CDR3 sequence is 17 residues long. Germline V gene lookup returns CDR1 MNHEY and CDR2 SVGAGI. CDR3 sequence reads: CASSYLSIPTSGHEQYF.

The gene calls are TRBV29-1 and TRBJ2-6. The CDR3 sequence is 14 residues long. In germline, CDR1 is SQVTM, CDR2 ANQGSEA. CDR3 region: CSVEHESGANVLTF.

This chain connects TRBV4-1 to TRBJ2-2; TCRdb gives TRBD2 as the D gene, but with no DNA this cannot be confirmed. This CDR3 has 15 amino acids. Germline CDR1 and CDR2: MGHRA and YSYEKL. CDR3 loop: CASSWGLAGAGELFF.